The sequence of this TCR beta chain was determined in a study of CD8 T cells in ankylosing spondylitis. Study observations and caveats: Disease-linked clones bore a CD8+ phenotype and were relatively rare in peripheral blood. Within ankylosing spondylitis blood, a TCR beta motif made up of eight or nine highly homologous variants appeared to be characteristic. Researchers reportedly found disease-linked clones significantly enriched in matched ankylosing spondylitis synovial fluid.

The V gene lost 6 bases and the J gene lost 6 bases, with 17 bases spanning the gap. Germline V gives CDR1 SQVTM, CDR2 ANQGSEA. The CDR3 loop spans 13 amino acids. Preparation of TCR beta libraries was done by quantitative 5'-RACE with molecular barcodes. TCRdb processed the 5' RACE reads anew with MiXCR; each CDR3 protein has one entry. The sample has 800,000 to 900,000 distinct CDR3 sequences; approximately 10% are singletons. Comment on this clonotype: Its antigen remains unidentified.

V gene TRBV29-1 combines with J gene TRBJ1-2, with a tentative D call TRBD1 (5 bases). The clonotype was recovered from a male donor with ankylosing spondylitis. The source material was blood, either unsorted or a sorted T cell fraction (not recorded which). CDR3 region: CSVARGREDGYTF. In DNA form, the CDR3 reads TGCAGCGTAGCGAGGGGTAGAGAAGATGGCTACACCTTC. Drawing the rest from reference TRBV29-1 and TRBJ1-2, the complete variable domain is SAVISQKPSRDICQRGTSLTIQCQVDSQVTMMFWYRQQPGQSLTLIATANQGSEATYESGFVIDKFPISRPNLTFSTLTVSNMSPEDSSIYLCSVARGREDGYTFGSGTRLTVV.